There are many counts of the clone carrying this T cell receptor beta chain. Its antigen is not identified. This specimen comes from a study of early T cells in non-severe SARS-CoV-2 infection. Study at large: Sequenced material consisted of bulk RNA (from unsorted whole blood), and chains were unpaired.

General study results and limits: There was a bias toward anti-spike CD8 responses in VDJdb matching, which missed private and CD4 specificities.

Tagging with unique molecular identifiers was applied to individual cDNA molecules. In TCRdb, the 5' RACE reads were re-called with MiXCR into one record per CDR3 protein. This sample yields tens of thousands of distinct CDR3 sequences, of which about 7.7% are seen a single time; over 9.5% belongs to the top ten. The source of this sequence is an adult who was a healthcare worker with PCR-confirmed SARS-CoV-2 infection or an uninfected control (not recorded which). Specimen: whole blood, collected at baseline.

The CDR3 reads CASSPIANTEAFF. CDR3 nucleotides: TGTGCCAGCAGCCCCATAGCTAACACTGAAGCTTTCTTT. The chain links TRBV4-2 to TRBJ1-1; unclear D gene. Germline V CDR1 and CDR2: LGHNA, YNFKEQ. The germline V and J ends were trimmed by 4 bases and 2 bases, with 8 bases remaining between them. The CDR3 has 13 residues.